This T cell receptor (beta chain) derives from a study of regulatory T cells in long-lasting Graves disease. Turning to the study itself: Graves' patients who were just diagnosed had used antithyroid drugs for under 3 months. Findings and caveats of the study: The analysis examined peripheral blood only and excluded thyroid tissue.

The time point was: newly diagnosed GD, antithyroid drugs for less than 3 months. There was RNA extracted from PBMCs, and the TCR library was made from it. This clonotype showed up just a few times. Antigen unknown. With V trimmed by 4 bases and J by 7 bases, 3 bases remained unmatched. This CDR3 is built from 12 residues. Germline V gene data show CDR1 as PRHDT and CDR2 as FYEKMQ (reference sequence). To make TCR beta libraries, researchers used iRepertoire HTBI primers and Arm-PCR of CDR3 regions. TCRdb re-called the multiplex PCR reads with MiXCR, one entry per CDR3 protein. The sample includes roughly 420,000 distinct CDR3 sequences, around 15% of them seen just once. These data were also reused for a study on T cells in Graves' hyperthyroidism and ophthalmopathy.

This clonotype originated in a woman in her forties or fifties with Graves disease. The chain carries TRBV13 and TRBJ2-7; TRBD2 matches 8 bases. The sample here was peripheral blood mononuclear cells (PBMCs), taken at new diagnosis, from a patient treated with antithyroid drugs. The CDR3 region has the DNA TGTGCCAGCAGCTCTCTAGCGGGTGAGCAGTACTTC. It is translated as CASSSLAGEQYF.